The 8 T cell receptor beta chains below all came from one sample that was sequenced in a study of CD8 T cells in ankylosing spondylitis. Study-level findings and limits: A TCR beta motif of under 10 highly homologous variants appeared characteristic of ankylosing spondylitis blood.

Their cognate antigens are unknown. TCRdb passed the 5' RACE reads through MiXCR, listing each CDR3 protein once. This sample has 750,000 to 850,000 distinct CDR3 sequences, with 10% to 15% found just once. The sample was blood, either unsorted or a sorted T cell fraction (not recorded which). These receptors all come from a male donor with ankylosing spondylitis.

This chain uses TRBV7-2 with TRBJ2-2; D unresolved. Germline V gene data show CDR1 as SGHTA and CDR2 as FQGNSA. The CDR3 consists of 12 residues. The V end lost 1 base, the J end lost 7 bases, and 4 bases lay between the germline ends. The CDR3 region has the DNA TGTGCCAGCAGCTTAGTGCGCGGGGAGCTGTTTTTT. Protein product: CASSLVRGELFF.

V usage is TRBV7-8 and J usage is TRBJ2-1, with D possibly being TRBD2 (6 bases). The CDR3 loop spans 14 amino acids. The germline CDR1 and CDR2 sequences are SGHVS and FQNEAQ. V was trimmed by 5 bases and J by 9 bases, leaving 17 bases between them. The CDR3 DNA follows: TGTGCCAGCAGCCTAGAGCGGAGGGCGGGTGAGCAGTTCTTC. It codes for CASSLERRAGEQFF.

The chain employs TRBV28 and TRBJ1-1; 7 nucleotides line up with TRBD1. In germline, CDR1 is MDHEN, CDR2 SYDVKM. This CDR3 is 15 amino acids long. The J segment lost 0 bases and the V segment lost 4 bases, leaving 5 bases of the junction unmatched. As DNA, the CDR3 is TGTGCCAGCAGTTCCTTGACAGGGATGAACACTGAAGCTTTCTTT. Translated, it gives CASSSLTGMNTEAFF.

This clonotype was seen ten or more times. V is TRBV12-3 or TRBV12-4 and J is TRBJ1-5; D possibly corresponds to TRBD1 (5 bases). The CDR3 has 12 residues. V lost 6 bases, J lost 8 bases, and 11 bases lay in between. Written as DNA, the CDR3 is TGTGCCAGCAGCGAGGGGATGAAGCCCCAGCATTTT. Residues: CASSEGMKPQHF.

This clonotype was found a few times. This chain links TRBV6-5 with TRBJ1-1; a possible D gene is TRBD1 (5 bases). V shed 0 bases and J shed 3 bases, with 11 bases lying between them. This CDR3 has 15 amino acids. Germline loops: CDR1 MNHEY, CDR2 SVGAGI. CDR3 sequence (DNA): TGTGCCAGCAGTTACTCGTTCGGGGACTACACTGAAGCTTTCTTT. Its protein is CASSYSFGDYTEAFF.

Ten or more counts support this clonotype. The chain employs TRBV20-1 and TRBJ2-5, with TRBD2 identical over 10 bases. The length of the CDR3 is 15 residues. The germline V gene encodes CDR1 DFQATT and CDR2 SNEGSKA (reference sequence). The V and J ends lost 3 bases and 4 bases, in that order; junction bases with no gene match: 8. Here the CDR3 DNA reads TGCAGTGCTAGGGAGACTAGCGGGTCACGAGAGACCCAGTACTTC. Translating gives CSARETSGSRETQYF.

This clonotype was counted at least ten times. The J gene is TRBJ2-1, the V gene TRBV6-2 or TRBV6-3, with no clear D. CDR3 length: 12 amino acids. Germline V lookup: CDR1 MNHEY, CDR2 SVGEGT. Trimming cost V 2 bases and J 3 bases, with 2 bases left between them. CDR3 sequence: CASSYLYNEQFF. The CDR3 DNA reads as TGTGCCAGCAGTTACCTCTACAATGAGCAGTTCTTC.

The chain combines TRBV20-1 with TRBJ2-5; D unclear. The germline V gene encodes CDR1 DFQATT and CDR2 SNEGSKA (reference sequence). Deletions cut 6 bases from V and 0 bases from J, with 5 bases between. This CDR3 comprises 11 residues. As DNA, the CDR3 is TGCAGTGCGGGTCACCAAGAGACCCAGTACTTC. This gives the protein CSAGHQETQYF.